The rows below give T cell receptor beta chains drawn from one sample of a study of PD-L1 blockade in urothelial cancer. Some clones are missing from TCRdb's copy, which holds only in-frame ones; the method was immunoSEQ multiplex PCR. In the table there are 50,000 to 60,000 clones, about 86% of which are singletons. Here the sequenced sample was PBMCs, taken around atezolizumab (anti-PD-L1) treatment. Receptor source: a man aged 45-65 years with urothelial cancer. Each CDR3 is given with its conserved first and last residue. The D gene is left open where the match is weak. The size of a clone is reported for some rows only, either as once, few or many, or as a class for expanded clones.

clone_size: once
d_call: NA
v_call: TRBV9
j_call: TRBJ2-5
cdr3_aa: CASSEAVGEGQETQYF
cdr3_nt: TGTGCCAGCAGCGAGGCAGTGGGAGAGGGCCAAGAGACCCAGTACTTC

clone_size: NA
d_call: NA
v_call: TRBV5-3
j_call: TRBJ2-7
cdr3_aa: CARSLAGDAYEQYF
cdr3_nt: TGTGCCAGAAGCTTGGCGGGAGATGCCTACGAGCAGTACTTC

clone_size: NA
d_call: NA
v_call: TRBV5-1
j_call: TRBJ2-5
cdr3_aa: CASSSLLGSGETQYF
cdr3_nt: TGCGCCAGCAGCTCGCTCCTCGGGAGCGGGGAGACCCAGTACTTC

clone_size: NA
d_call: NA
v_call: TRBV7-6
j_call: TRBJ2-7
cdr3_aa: CASSPSPGSSYEQYF
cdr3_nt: TGTGCCAGCAGCCCAAGTCCCGGGAGCTCCTACGAGCAGTACTTC

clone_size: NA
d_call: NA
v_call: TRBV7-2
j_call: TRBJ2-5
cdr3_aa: CASSSLRIGGETQYF
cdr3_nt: TGTGCCAGCAGCTCCCTACGGATTGGGGGGGAGACCCAGTACTTC

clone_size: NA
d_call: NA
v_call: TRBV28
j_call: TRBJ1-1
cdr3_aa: CASRGHSWNTEAFF
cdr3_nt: TGTGCCAGCAGGGGGCATTCTTGGAACACTGAAGCTTTCTTT

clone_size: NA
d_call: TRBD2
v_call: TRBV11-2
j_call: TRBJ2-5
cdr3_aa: CASSASSGKQETQYF
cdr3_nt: TGTGCCAGCAGCGCATCTAGCGGGAAGCAAGAGACCCAGTACTTC

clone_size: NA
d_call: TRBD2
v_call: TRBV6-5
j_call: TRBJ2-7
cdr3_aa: CASSYRRESTYEQYF
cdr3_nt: TGTGCCAGCAGTTACCGGCGGGAGAGCACCTACGAGCAGTACTTC

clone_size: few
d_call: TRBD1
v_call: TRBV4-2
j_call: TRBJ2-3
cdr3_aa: CASSPGGTGDTQYF
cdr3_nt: TGTGCCAGCAGCCCTGGGGGGACAGGAGATACGCAGTATTTT

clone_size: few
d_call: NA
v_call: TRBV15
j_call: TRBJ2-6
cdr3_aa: CATSRPQASGANVLTF
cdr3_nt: TGTGCCACCAGCAGGCCACAGGCCTCTGGGGCCAACGTCCTGACTTTC